The clone carrying this T cell receptor (beta chain) was recorded only once. No antigen is known for it. This sequence may be a read error, since a much larger clone differs from it by one base. The second PCR ran about 6 to 12 cycles with a sample-barcoded 5' primer and J-beta primers. TCRdb analysed the 5' RACE reads with MiXCR anew, one entry per CDR3 protein. The sample holds around 1,000,000 distinct CDR3 sequences, under 40% seen once. Peripheral blood, about 10 milliliters per donor, was collected. Per sample, no less than 5 micrograms of total RNA were extracted. The data are from a study of blood T cells in healthy people across ages. Whole-study results and caveats: Higher diversity, along with more naive CD4+ cells, distinguished long-lived donors from aged donors. Researchers deemed the diversity estimates from one million T cells underestimates.

The specimen was blood. The clonotype was recovered from a young man in good health.

The CDR3 bases are TGTGCCAGCAACCGGACACCCTATGGCTACACCTTC. This sequence encodes CASNRTPYGYTF. The rearrangement joins TRBV12-3 or TRBV12-4 to TRBJ1-2, with D possibly being TRBD1 (5 bases). The CDR3 has 12 amino acids. V lost 7 bases, J lost 4 bases, and 10 bases lay in between.